Each of the 5 T cell receptor beta chains below was sequenced from the same sample in a study of T cells after yellow fever vaccination. One entry per CDR3 protein results from TCRdb running MiXCR on the 5' RACE reads. The repertoire holds approximately 510,000 distinct CDR3 sequences, with 21% as singletons. The sequencing used PBMCs, collected approximately 22 days after the first yellow fever vaccination. All receptors derive from a man aged 18-30 years who received the YFV17D yellow fever vaccine.

The sample holds a few counts of this clonotype. The rearrangement links TRBV9 to TRBJ2-3, with 10 bases matching TRBD2. Trimming removed 4 bases from V and 5 bases from J; junction bases left unmatched: 10. From germline, CDR1 is SGDLS and CDR2 YYNGEE. The CDR3 totals 16 residues. CDR3 nucleotide sequence: TGTGCCAGCAGCCCCCCAGCGGGGGGGCAGATAGATACGCAGTATTTT. Translating it yields CASSPPAGGQIDTQYF.

J is TRBJ1-2 and V is TRBV18; 9 nucleotides line up with TRBD1. V lost 4 bases and J lost 4; bases outside the gene matches: 16. There are 18 residues in the CDR3. The germline V gene encodes CDR1 KGHSH and CDR2 LQKENI. The CDR3 here is CASSRLAGQGPLPYGYTF. DNA for the CDR3: TGTGCCAGCTCACGTCTGGCGGGACAGGGACCCTTACCCTATGGCTACACCTTC.

This clonotype was picked up many times. The rearrangement joins TRBV7-2 to TRBJ1-5, with D unclear. Germline V CDR1 and CDR2: SGHTA, FQGNSA. The ends were cut back, 4 bases at V and 0 bases at J, with 10 bases in the middle. The length of the CDR3 is 15 residues. The CDR3 sequence is CASSWYRVSNQPQHF. Here the CDR3 DNA reads TGTGCCAGCAGCTGGTATCGCGTTAGCAATCAGCCCCAGCATTTT. The full variable domain, its missing parts supplied by reference TRBV7-2 and TRBJ1-5, is GAGVSQSPSNKVTEKGKDVELRCDPISGHTALYWYRQSLGQGLEFLIYFQGNSAPDKSGLPSDRFSAERTGGSVSTLTIQRTQQEDSAVYLCASSWYRVSNQPQHFGDGTRLSIL.

This chain connects TRBV7-9 to TRBJ2-7, with D possibly being TRBD2 (6 bases). Trimming took 6 bases from V and 2 from J, leaving 11 bases between them. This CDR3 has 13 amino acids. Germline CDR1 and CDR2: SEHNR and FQNEAQ (reference sequence). Here the CDR3 reads CASRAGGAYEQYF. The CDR3 DNA reads as TGTGCCAGCAGGGCCGGGGGAGCCTACGAGCAGTACTTC.

V is TRBV5-6 and J is TRBJ2-3; D is perhaps TRBD2 (5 bases). Germline values: CDR1 SGHDT, CDR2 YYEEEE. The CDR3 has 16 amino acids. Trimming cost V 2 bases and J 3 bases, with 16 bases left between them. CDR3 sequence reads: CASSFSRGYRTDTQYF. The CDR3 region has the DNA TGTGCCAGCAGCTTCTCGAGAGGGTATAGAACAGATACGCAGTATTTT.